This T cell receptor (beta chain) derives from a study of blood T cell repertoires in COVID-19. The method was immunoSEQ multiplex PCR; TCRdb's version includes in-frame clones alone and lacks a portion of them. In the table there are roughly 99,000 clones, 80% to 90% of which are singletons. V gave up 4 bases and J gave up 0 bases, with 10 bases separating them. This CDR3 is built from 15 residues. The germline V gene has CDR1 MNHNS and CDR2 SASEGT. The sequence was collected from a man over 45 with COVID-19, enrolled during active disease. The sample consisted of peripheral blood. The V call is TRBV6-1, the J call TRBJ1-5; tentative D call: TRBD1 (5 bases). In nucleotides, the CDR3 is TGTGCCAGCAGTGGGGGACTCTATAGCAATCAGCCCCAGCATTTT. It translates to CASSGGLYSNQPQHF.